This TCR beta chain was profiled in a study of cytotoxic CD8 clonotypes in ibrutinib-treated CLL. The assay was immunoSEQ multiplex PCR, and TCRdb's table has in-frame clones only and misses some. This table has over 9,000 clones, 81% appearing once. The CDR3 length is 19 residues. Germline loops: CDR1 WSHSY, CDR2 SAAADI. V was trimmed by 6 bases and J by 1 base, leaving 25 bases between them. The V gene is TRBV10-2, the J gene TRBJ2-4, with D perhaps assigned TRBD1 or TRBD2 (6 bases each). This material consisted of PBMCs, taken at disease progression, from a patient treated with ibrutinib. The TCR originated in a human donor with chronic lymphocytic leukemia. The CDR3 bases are TGCGCCAGCAGGGACAGATCAAGACATAATACTAGCGCCAAAAACATTCAGTACTTC. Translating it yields CASRDRSRHNTSAKNIQYF.